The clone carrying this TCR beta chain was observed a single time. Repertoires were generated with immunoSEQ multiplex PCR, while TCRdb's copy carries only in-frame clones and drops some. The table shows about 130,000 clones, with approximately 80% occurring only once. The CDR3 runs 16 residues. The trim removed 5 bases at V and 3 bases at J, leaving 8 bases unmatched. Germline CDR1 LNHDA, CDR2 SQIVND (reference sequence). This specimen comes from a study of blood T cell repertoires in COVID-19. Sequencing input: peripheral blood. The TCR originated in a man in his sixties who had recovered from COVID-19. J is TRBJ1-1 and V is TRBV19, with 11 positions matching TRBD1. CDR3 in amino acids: CASSPRTGQGDTEAFF. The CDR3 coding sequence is TGTGCCAGTAGTCCCCGAACGGGACAGGGGGACACTGAAGCTTTCTTT.